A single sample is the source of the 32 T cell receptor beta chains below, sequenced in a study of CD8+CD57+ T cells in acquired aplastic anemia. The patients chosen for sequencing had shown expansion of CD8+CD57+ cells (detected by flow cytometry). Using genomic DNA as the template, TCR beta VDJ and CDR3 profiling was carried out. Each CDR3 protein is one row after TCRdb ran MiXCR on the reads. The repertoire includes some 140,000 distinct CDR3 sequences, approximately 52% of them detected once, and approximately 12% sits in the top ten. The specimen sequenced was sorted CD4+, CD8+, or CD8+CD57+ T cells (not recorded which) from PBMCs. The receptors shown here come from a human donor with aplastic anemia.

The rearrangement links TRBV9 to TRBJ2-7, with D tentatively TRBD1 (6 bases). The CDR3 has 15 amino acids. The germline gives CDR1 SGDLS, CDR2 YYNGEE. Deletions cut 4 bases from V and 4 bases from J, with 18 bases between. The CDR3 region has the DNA TGTGCCAGCAGCCCTACATCGACAGGCAGTTACGAGCAGTACTTC. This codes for CASSPTSTGSYEQYF.

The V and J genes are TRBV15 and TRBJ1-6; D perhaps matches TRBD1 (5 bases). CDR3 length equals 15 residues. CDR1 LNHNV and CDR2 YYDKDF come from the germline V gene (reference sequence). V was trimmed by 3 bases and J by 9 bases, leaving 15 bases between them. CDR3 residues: CATSSSTGLGSPLHF. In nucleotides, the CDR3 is TGTGCCACCAGCAGTAGCACAGGCCTGGGTTCACCCCTCCACTTT.

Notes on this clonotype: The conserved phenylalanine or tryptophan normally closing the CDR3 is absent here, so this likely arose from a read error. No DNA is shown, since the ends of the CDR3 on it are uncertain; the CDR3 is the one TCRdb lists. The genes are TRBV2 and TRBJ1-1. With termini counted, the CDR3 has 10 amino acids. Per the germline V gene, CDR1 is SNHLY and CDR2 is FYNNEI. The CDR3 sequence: CASSEAHFFS.

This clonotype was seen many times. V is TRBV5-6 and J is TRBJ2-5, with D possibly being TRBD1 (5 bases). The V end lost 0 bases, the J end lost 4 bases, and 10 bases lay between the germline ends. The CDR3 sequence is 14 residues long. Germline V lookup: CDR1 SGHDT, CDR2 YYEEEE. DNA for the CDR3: TGTGCCAGCAGCTTGGCAGGGATGGCAGAGACCCAGTACTTC. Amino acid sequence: CASSLAGMAETQYF.

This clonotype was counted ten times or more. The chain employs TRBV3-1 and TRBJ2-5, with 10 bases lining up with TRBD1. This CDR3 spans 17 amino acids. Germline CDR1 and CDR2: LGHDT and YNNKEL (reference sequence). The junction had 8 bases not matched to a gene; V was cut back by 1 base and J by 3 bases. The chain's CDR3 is CASSQAQGTGDEETQYF. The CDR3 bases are TGTGCCAGCAGCCAAGCACAAGGGACAGGGGATGAAGAGACCCAGTACTTC.

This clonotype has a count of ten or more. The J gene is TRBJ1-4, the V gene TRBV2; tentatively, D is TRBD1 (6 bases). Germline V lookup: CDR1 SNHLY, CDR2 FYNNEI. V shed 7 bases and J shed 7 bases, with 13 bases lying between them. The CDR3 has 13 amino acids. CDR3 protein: CASIGEGGEKLFF. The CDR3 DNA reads TGTGCCAGCATTGGGGAGGGGGGTGAAAAACTGTTTTTT.

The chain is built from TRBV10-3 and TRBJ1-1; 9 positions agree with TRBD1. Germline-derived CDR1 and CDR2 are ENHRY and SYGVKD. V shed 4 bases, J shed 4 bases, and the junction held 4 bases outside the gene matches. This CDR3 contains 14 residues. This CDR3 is CAISVSTGGTEAFF. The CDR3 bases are TGTGCCATCAGTGTATCGACAGGGGGCACTGAAGCTTTCTTT.

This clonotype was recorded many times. CDR3 region: CSATVGANQVDTEAFF. The CDR3, as DNA: TGCAGTGCTACCGTAGGGGCAAATCAGGTGGACACTGAAGCTTTCTTT. The rearrangement links TRBV20-1 to TRBJ1-1, with D perhaps matching TRBD1 (5 bases). The CDR3 is 16 residues long. Germline CDR1 is DFQATT and CDR2 is SNEGSKA (reference sequence). The V end was cut by 4 bases, the J end by 3 bases, with 21 bases between.

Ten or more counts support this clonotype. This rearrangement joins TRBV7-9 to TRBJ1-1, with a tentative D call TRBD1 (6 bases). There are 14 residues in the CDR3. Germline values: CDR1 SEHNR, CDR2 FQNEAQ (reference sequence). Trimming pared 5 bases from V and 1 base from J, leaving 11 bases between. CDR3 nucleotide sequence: TGTGCCAGCAGCCCCGGACAGTCGAACACTGAAGCTTTCTTT. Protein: CASSPGQSNTEAFF.

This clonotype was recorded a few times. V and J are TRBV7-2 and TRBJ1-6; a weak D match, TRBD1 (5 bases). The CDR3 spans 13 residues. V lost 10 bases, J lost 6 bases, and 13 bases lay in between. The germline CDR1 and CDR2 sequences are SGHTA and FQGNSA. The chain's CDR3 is CATADISNSPLHF. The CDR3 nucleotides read TGTGCCACCGCGGACATAAGTAATTCACCCCTCCACTTT.

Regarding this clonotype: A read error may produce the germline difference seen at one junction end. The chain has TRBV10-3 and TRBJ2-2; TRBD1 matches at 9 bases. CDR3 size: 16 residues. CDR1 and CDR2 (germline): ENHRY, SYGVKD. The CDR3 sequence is CASSLKWTGAAGELFF. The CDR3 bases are TGTGCCAGCAGTTTAAAGTGGACAGGGGCGGCGGGGGAGCTGTTTTTT.

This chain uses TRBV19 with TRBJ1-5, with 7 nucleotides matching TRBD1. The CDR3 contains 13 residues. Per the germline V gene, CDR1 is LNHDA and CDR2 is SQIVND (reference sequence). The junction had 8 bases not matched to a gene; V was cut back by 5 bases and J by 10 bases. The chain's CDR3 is CASSGRSGGPQHF. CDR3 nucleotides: TGTGCCAGTAGTGGAAGATCAGGGGGTCCCCAGCATTTT.

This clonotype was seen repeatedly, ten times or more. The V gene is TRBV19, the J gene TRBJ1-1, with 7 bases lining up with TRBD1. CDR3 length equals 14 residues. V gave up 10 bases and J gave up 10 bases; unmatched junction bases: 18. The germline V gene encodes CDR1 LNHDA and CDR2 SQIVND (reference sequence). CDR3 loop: CATSPGQRALGAFF. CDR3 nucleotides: TGTGCCACCTCCCCGGGACAGCGGGCGCTGGGAGCTTTCTTT.

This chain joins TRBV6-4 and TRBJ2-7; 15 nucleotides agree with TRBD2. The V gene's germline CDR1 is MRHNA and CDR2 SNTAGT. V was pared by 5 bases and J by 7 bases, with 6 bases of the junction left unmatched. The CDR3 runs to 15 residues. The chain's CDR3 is CASSRTSGGVQEQYF. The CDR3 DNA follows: TGTGCCAGCAGTCGGACTAGCGGGGGGGTCCAGGAGCAGTACTTC.

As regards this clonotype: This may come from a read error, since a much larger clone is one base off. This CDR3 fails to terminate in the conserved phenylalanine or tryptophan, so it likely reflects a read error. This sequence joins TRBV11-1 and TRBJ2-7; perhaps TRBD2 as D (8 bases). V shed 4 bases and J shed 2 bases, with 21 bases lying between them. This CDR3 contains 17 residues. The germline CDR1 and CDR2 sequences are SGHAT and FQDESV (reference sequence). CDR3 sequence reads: CASSSRGGDSRPYEQYL. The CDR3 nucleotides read TGTGCCAGCAGCTCCCGGGGGGGGGACAGTCGACCCTACGAGCAGTACCTC.

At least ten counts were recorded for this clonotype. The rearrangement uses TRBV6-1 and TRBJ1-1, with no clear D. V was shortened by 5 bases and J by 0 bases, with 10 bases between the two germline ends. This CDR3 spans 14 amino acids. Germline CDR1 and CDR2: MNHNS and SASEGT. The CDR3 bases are TGTGCCAGCAGTCCGGGAACGATGAACACTGAAGCTTTCTTT. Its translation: CASSPGTMNTEAFF.

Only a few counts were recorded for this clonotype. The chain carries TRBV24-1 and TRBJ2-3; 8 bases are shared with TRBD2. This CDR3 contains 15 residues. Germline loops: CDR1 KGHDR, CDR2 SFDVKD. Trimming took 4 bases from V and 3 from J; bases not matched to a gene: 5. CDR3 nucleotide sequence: TGTGCCACCAGTGACAAACGACTAGCGACAGATACGCAGTATTTT. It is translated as CATSDKRLATDTQYF.

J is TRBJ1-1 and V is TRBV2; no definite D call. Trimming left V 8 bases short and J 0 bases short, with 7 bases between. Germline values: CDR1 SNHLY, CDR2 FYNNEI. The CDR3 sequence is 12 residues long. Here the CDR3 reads CASSSMNTEAFF. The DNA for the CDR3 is TGTGCCAGCTCGAGCATGAACACTGAAGCTTTCTTT.

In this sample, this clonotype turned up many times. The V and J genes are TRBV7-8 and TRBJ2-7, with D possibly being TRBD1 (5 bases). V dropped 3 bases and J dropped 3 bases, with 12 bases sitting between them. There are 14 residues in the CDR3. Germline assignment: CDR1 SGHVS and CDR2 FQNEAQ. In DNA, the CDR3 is TGTGCCAGCAGCTTGGCAGGGATTTACTACGAGCAGTACTTC. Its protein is CASSLAGIYYEQYF.

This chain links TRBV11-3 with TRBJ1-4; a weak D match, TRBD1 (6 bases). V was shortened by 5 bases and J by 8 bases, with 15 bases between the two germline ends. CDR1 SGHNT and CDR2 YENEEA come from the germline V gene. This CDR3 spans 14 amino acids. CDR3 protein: CASSIVAGEEKLFF. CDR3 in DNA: TGTGCCAGCAGCATAGTCGCAGGGGAGGAAAAACTGTTTTTT.

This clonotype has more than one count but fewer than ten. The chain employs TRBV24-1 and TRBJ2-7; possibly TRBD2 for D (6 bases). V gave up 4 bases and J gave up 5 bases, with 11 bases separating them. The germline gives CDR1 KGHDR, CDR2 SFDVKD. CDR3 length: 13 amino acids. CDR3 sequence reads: CATSDSRGDEQYF. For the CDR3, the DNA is TGTGCCACCAGTGACTCGCGGGGCGACGAGCAGTACTTC.

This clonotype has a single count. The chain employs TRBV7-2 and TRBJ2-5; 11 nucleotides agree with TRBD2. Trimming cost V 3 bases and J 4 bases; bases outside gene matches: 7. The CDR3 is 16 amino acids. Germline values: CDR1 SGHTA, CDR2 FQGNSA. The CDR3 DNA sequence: TGTGCCAGCAGCTTTGTAGCGGGGGGGCAGAGAGAGACCCAGTACTTC. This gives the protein CASSFVAGGQRETQYF.

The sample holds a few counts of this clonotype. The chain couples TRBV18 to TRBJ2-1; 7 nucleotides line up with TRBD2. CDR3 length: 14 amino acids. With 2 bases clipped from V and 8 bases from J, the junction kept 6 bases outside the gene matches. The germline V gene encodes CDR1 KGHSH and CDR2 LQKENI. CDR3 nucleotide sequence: TGTGCCAGCTCACCAAACGGGGGGATGGATGAGCAGTTCTTC. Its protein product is CASSPNGGMDEQFF. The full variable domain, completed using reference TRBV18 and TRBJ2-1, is NAGVMQNPRHLVRRRGQEARLRCSPMKGHSHVYWYRQLPEEGLKFMVYLQKENIIDESGMPKERFSAEFPKEGPSILRIQQVVRGDSAAYFCASSPNGGMDEQFFGPGTRLTVL.

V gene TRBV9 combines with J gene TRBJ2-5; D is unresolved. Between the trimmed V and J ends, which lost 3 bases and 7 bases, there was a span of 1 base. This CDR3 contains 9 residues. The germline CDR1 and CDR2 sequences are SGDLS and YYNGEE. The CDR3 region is CASSGTQYF. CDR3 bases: TGTGCCAGCAGCGGGACCCAGTACTTC.

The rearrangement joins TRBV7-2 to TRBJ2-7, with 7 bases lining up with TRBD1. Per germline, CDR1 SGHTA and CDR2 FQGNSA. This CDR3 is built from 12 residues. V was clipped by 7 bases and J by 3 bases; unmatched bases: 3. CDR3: CASKTGVYEQYF. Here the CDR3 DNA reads TGTGCCAGCAAAACAGGGGTCTACGAGCAGTACTTC.

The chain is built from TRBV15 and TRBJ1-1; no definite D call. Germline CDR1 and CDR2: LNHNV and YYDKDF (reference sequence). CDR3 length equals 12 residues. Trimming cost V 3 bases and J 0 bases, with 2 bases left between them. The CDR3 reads CATSSLNTEAFF. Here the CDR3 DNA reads TGTGCCACCAGCAGTCTGAACACTGAAGCTTTCTTT.

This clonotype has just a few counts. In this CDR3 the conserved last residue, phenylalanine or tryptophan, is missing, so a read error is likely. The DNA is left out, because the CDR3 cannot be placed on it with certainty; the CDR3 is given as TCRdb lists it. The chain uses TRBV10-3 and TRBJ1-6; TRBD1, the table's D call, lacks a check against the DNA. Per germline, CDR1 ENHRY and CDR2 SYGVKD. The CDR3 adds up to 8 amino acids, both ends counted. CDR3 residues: CAISETPT.

The CDR3 nucleotides read TGCGCCAGCAGCCAAGATAGGCTAGCGGGGGGTACCTGGGATGAGCAGTTCTTC. Translated, it gives CASSQDRLAGGTWDEQFF. V and J are TRBV4-1 and TRBJ2-1; 11 nucleotides match TRBD2. The V and J ends lost 0 bases and 8 bases, in that order; junction bases with no gene match: 12. The CDR3 extends over 18 amino acids. Germline CDR1 and CDR2: MGHRA and YSYEKL.

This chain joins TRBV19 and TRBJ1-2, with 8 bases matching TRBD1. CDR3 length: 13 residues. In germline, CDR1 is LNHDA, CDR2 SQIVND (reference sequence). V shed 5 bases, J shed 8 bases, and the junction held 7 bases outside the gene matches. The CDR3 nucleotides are TGTGCCAGTAGTCCGAGGACAGGGAGCGGCTACACCTTC. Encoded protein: CASSPRTGSGYTF.

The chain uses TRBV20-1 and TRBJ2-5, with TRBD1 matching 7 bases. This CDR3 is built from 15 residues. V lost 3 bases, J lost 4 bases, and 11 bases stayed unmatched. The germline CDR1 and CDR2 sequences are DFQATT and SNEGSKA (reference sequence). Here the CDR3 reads CSASSRDSGRETQYF. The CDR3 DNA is TGCAGTGCTAGTTCGAGGGACAGCGGACGAGAGACCCAGTACTTC.

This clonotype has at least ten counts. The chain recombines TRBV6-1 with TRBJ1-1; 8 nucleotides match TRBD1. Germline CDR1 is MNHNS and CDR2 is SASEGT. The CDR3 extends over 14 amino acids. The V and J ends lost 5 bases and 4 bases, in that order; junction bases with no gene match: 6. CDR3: CASSKTGEATEAFF. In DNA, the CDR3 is TGTGCCAGCAGTAAGACAGGGGAGGCCACTGAAGCTTTCTTT.

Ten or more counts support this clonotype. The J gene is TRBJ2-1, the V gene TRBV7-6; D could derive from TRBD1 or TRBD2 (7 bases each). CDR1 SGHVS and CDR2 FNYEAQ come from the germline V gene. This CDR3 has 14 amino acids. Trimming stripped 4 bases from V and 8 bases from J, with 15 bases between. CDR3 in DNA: TGTGCCAGCAGCTCCCGACAGGGAGGGCATGAGCAGTTCTTC. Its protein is CASSSRQGGHEQFF.